The clone carrying this T cell receptor beta chain was found a few times. No antigen is known for it. The entry originates in a study of identical twins. Findings of the study overall: Out-of-frame beta sequences exhibited a weaker degree of excess twin sharing. Analyses of zero insertions could be partly confounded by invariant MAIT and iNKT cells.

Germline CDR1 MGHRA, CDR2 YSYEKL. The CDR3 consists of 21 residues. V was cut by 1 base and J by 0 bases, with 25 bases left in between. TCRdb passed the 5' RACE reads through MiXCR, listing each CDR3 protein once. Among fewer than 650,000 distinct CDR3 sequences listed, nearly 10% were seen once. This sample was also put to use in a study of yellow fever vaccine responses in identical twins.

The sequenced sample was PBMCs. This sequence joins TRBV4-1 and TRBJ2-4, with D perhaps matching TRBD2 (5 bases). This receptor was obtained from a woman between 18 and 30 years old in good health. CDR3 sequence reads: CASSQGTGPEWRGLAKNIQYF. Written as DNA, the CDR3 is TGCGCCAGCAGCCAAGGTACGGGCCCCGAGTGGCGCGGGCTAGCCAAAAACATTCAGTACTTC.